The clone carrying this T cell receptor beta chain was detected many times. Its antigen remains unidentified. This record comes from a study of regulatory T cells in long-lasting Graves disease. iRepertoire HTBI primers and Arm-PCR of CDR3 regions built TCR beta libraries. TCRdb re-analysed the multiplex PCR reads in MiXCR, keeping a single row per CDR3 protein. The sample includes about 420,000 distinct CDR3 sequences, about 15% of them seen just once. Findings and limits, study-wide: Fewer public clonotypes were shared by new patients (over 950) than by persistent patients (2,741).

Time point indicated: newly diagnosed GD, antithyroid drugs for less than 3 months. Extracted RNA from PBMCs served as the source of the TCR library. The same sample was also studied in work on T cells in Graves' hyperthyroidism and ophthalmopathy.

The sample consisted of peripheral blood mononuclear cells (PBMCs), taken at new diagnosis, from a patient treated with antithyroid drugs. This TCR was sampled from a woman younger than 30 with Graves disease.

CDR3 nucleotide sequence: TGTGCCAGCAGCCAGGTACCAGGGGGCTATGGCTACACCTTC. Translating it yields CASSQVPGGYGYTF. The V call is TRBV3-1, the J call TRBJ1-2; 7 positions match TRBD1. The CDR3 loop spans 14 amino acids. Trimming cost V 3 bases and J 4 bases; bases outside gene matches: 5. The germline V gene encodes CDR1 LGHDT and CDR2 YNNKEL (reference sequence).